Below, 31 T cell receptor beta chains from the same sample are listed, as sequenced in a study of regulatory T cells in long-lasting Graves disease. Arm-PCR with iRepertoire HTBI primers amplified the CDR3 regions for these TCR beta libraries. TCRdb redid the calling of the multiplex PCR reads with MiXCR, one entry per CDR3 protein. This table has roughly 420,000 distinct CDR3 sequences, around a sixth appearing once. Time point: newly diagnosed GD, antithyroid drugs for less than 3 months. The TCR library was prepared using RNA isolated from PBMCs. Source: peripheral blood mononuclear cells (PBMCs), taken at new diagnosis, from a patient treated with antithyroid drugs. The receptor set was obtained from a female donor with Graves disease.

The V gene is TRBV10-3, the J gene TRBJ1-2, with TRBD1 matching over 7 bases. Per the germline V gene, CDR1 is ENHRY and CDR2 is SYGVKD. The CDR3 has 14 residues. J lost 8 bases, V lost 2 bases, and 8 bases had no gene match. CDR3 residues: CAISEGNRGQGYTF. The DNA for the CDR3 is TGTGCCATCAGTGAGGGAAACAGGGGTCAGGGCTACACCTTC.

This clonotype was counted many times. The chain employs TRBV6-1 and TRBJ1-2, with no clear D. The CDR3 covers 18 residues. In germline, CDR1 is MNHNS, CDR2 SASEGT. Between the trimmed V and J ends, which lost 7 bases and 0 bases, there was a span of 24 bases. CDR3 in DNA: TGTGCCAGCAAAAGTTATGGGGTGAGGACGCTAGCTAACTATGGCTACACCTTC. Translated: CASKSYGVRTLANYGYTF.

The sample holds many counts of this clonotype. V and J are TRBV27 and TRBJ2-7; maybe TRBD1 (5 bases). The CDR3 runs to 14 residues. Germline V CDR1 and CDR2: MNHEY, SMNVEV (reference sequence). V was cut by 2 bases and J by 2 bases, with 10 bases left in between. CDR3 nucleotide sequence: TGTGCCAGCAGTTTAACCCAGGGTCCCTACGAGCAGTACTTC. Translating it yields CASSLTQGPYEQYF.

This clonotype has just a few counts. The rearrangement uses TRBV6-1 and TRBJ1-2, with TRBD1 as a possible D gene (6 bases). The germline CDR1 and CDR2 sequences are MNHNS and SASEGT. Trimming removed 3 bases from V and 7 bases from J, with 18 bases in between. The CDR3 covers 15 residues. CDR3 nucleotides: TGTGCCAGCAGTGACTATTGGGACACGCAAATTGGCTACACCTTC. Translation gives CASSDYWDTQIGYTF.

This clonotype showed up many times. The chain is built from TRBV6-5 and TRBJ1-5; no definite D call. CDR1 and CDR2 from the germline V gene are MNHEY and SVGAGI. V lost 4 bases to trimming and J lost 5 bases, with 6 bases between them. The CDR3 has 12 amino acids. CDR3 sequence (DNA): TGTGCCAGCAGTTCCCCGGATCAGCCCCAGCATTTT. This translates into CASSSPDQPQHF.

The table lists this clonotype with many counts. V is TRBV5-5 and J is TRBJ1-2, with 7 bases matching TRBD1. CDR3 length equals 16 residues. Germline values: CDR1 SGHKS, CDR2 YYEKEE (reference sequence). V gave up 0 bases and J gave up 4 bases; unmatched junction bases: 9. CDR3 nucleotides: TGTGCCAGCAGCTTGGGGGTTGGTCAGGGGGGCTATGGCTACACCTTC. Translation: CASSLGVGQGGYGYTF.

This clonotype was detected many times. The chain carries TRBV28 and TRBJ2-3; 16 nucleotides line up with TRBD2. Per germline, CDR1 MDHEN and CDR2 SYDVKM. J was trimmed by 3 bases and V by 4 bases; bases with no gene match: 13. The CDR3 has 20 residues. CDR3 nucleotide sequence: TGTGCCAGCAGTTGGCCGGGACTAGCGGGAGGGCCTTTTCTTACAGATACGCAGTATTTT. Translated, it gives CASSWPGLAGGPFLTDTQYF.

The chain links TRBV30 to TRBJ1-6; unclear D gene. CDR3 length equals 15 residues. Trimming cost V 0 bases and J 10 bases, with 16 bases left between them. Germline values: CDR1 GTSNPN, CDR2 SVGIG (reference sequence). CDR3 amino acids: CAWSVLLEGASPLHF. CDR3 coding DNA: TGTGCCTGGAGTGTACTTCTCGAGGGAGCCTCACCCCTCCACTTT.

Comments on this clonotype: A read error may account for a junction end that differs from germline. The chain carries TRBV7-7 and TRBJ2-1; 9 nucleotides line up with TRBD2. CDR3 length: 18 residues. Germline CDR1 and CDR2: SSHAT and FNYEAQ (reference sequence). The chain's CDR3 is CASSLLAGPISSYNEQFF. CDR3 in DNA: TGTGCTAGCAGCTTACTAGCGGGCCCTATTAGCTCCTACAATGAGCAGTTCTTC.

In regard to this clonotype: It is likely a read error: a sequence one base away is far more abundant. The chain combines TRBV7-2 with TRBJ2-1; 7 bases are a match to TRBD1. Germline V gene lookup returns CDR1 SGHTA and CDR2 FQGNSA. The V gene end was trimmed by 1 base and the J gene end by 2 bases; junction bases not matched to a gene: 5. The CDR3 covers 16 residues. The CDR3 loop is CASSLEGGDAYNEQFF. CDR3 coding DNA: TGTGCCAGCAGCTTAGAAGGGGGCGATGCCTACAATGAGCAGTTCTTC.

The chain employs TRBV19 and TRBJ1-5, with D perhaps matching TRBD1 (6 bases). The CDR3 covers 16 residues. The V end lost 0 bases, the J end lost 5 bases, and 14 bases lay between the germline ends. Germline-derived CDR1 and CDR2 are LNHDA and SQIVND (reference sequence). CDR3 sequence reads: CASSIEEGGPDQPQHF. The CDR3 DNA follows: TGTGCCAGTAGTATAGAGGAAGGGGGACCCGATCAGCCCCAGCATTTT.

This clonotype was recorded many times. This rearrangement joins TRBV15 to TRBJ2-3, with 7 positions matching TRBD2. Per germline, CDR1 LNHNV and CDR2 YYDKDF (reference sequence). The CDR3 has 16 amino acids. Losses at the gene ends were 1 base for V and 3 bases for J; bases not matched to a gene: 7. CDR3 nucleotides: TGTGCCACCAGCAGAGTAGGCGGGAGTTCAACAGATACGCAGTATTTT. It specifies CATSRVGGSSTDTQYF.

There are many counts of this clonotype. The chain joins TRBV28 to TRBJ1-1; TRBD1 aligns across 8 bases. With V trimmed by 5 bases and J by 0 bases, 8 bases remained unmatched. The CDR3 extends over 16 amino acids. Germline V gives CDR1 MDHEN, CDR2 SYDVKM. The CDR3, as DNA: TGTGCCAGCAGTCTCGGGACAGGCCTCATGAACACTGAAGCTTTCTTT. Its protein is CASSLGTGLMNTEAFF.

This clonotype was picked up many times. The chain recombines TRBV29-1 with TRBJ2-1, with D tentatively TRBD2 (6 bases). This CDR3 contains 16 residues. Trimming shortened V by 0 bases and J by 4 bases, and 16 bases separated the two germline ends. Per the germline V gene, CDR1 is SQVTM and CDR2 is ANQGSEA. This CDR3 is CSVEEAWGREYNEQFF. CDR3 nucleotide sequence: TGCAGCGTTGAAGAAGCTTGGGGCCGGGAGTACAATGAGCAGTTCTTC.

To note about this clonotype: Mismatch with germline at one junction end may stem from a read error. The chain joins TRBV29-1 to TRBJ2-1; D unclear. Germline CDR1 is SQVTM and CDR2 is ANQGSEA. This CDR3 has 15 amino acids. The CDR3: CSVQKTFLRDNEQSF. CDR3 nucleotides: TGCAGCGTTCAGAAGACCTTTTTACGAGACAATGAGCAGTCCTTC.

V gene TRBV28 combines with J gene TRBJ1-1; D might be TRBD1 (5 bases). This CDR3 has 15 amino acids. Per germline, CDR1 MDHEN and CDR2 SYDVKM. V was shortened by 4 bases and J by 1 base, with 13 bases between the two germline ends. The CDR3: CASSSPATGNTEAFF. CDR3 in DNA: TGTGCCAGCAGTTCCCCCGCCACAGGGAACACTGAAGCTTTCTTT.

The rearrangement links TRBV7-9 to TRBJ2-7, with D maybe TRBD1 (5 bases). This CDR3 contains 13 residues. Germline V gene sequence: CDR1 SEHNR, CDR2 FQNEAQ (reference sequence). V lost 6 bases to trimming and J lost 0 bases, with 9 bases between them. For the CDR3, the DNA is TGTGCCAGCAGGGGGCACAGCTCCTACGAGCAGTACTTC. Translating gives CASRGHSSYEQYF.

This clonotype was counted many times. V usage is TRBV20-1 and J usage is TRBJ2-3; TRBD2 aligns across 16 bases. The CDR3 consists of 16 residues. After removal of 6 bases from V and 5 bases from J, the junction contained 8 bases not matched to a gene. Germline loops: CDR1 DFQATT, CDR2 SNEGSKA (reference sequence). The CDR3 coding sequence is TGCAGTGCGGCCGGGACTAGCGGGAGGGGTGTAGATACGCAGTATTTT. As protein: CSAAGTSGRGVDTQYF.

The rearrangement uses TRBV7-3 and TRBJ2-3; TRBD2 matches at 14 bases. The CDR3 consists of 17 residues. Trimming at V came to 3 bases and at J to 4 bases, leaving 6 bases not matched to a gene. Germline V lookup: CDR1 SGHTA, CDR2 FQGTGA. The CDR3 region is CASSLTSGGVNPDTQYF. The CDR3 nucleotides are TGTGCCAGCAGCTTGACTAGCGGGGGGGTAAACCCAGATACGCAGTATTTT.

This clonotype was observed many times. The chain combines TRBV6-2 or TRBV6-3 with TRBJ2-1; a possible D gene is TRBD2 (5 bases). The ends were cut back, 5 bases at V and 0 bases at J, with 11 bases in the middle. The CDR3 covers 15 residues. Per the germline V gene, CDR1 is MNHEY and CDR2 is SVGEGT. CDR3 nucleotides: TGTGCCAGCAGTAGCACGGGGAGCTCCTACAATGAGCAGTTCTTC. This codes for CASSSTGSSYNEQFF.

This clonotype has ten or more counts. The chain joins TRBV28 to TRBJ2-7; 9 bases are shared with TRBD2. The V segment lost 7 bases and the J segment 3 bases; nucleotides outside the gene matches: 16. Germline lookup yields CDR1 MDHEN and CDR2 SYDVKM. The CDR3 runs to 17 residues. In DNA, the CDR3 is TGTGCCAGCACACCGGACCCCTCGAGCGGGAGGCTCTACGAGCAGTACTTC. This encodes CASTPDPSSGRLYEQYF.

This clonotype was recorded at least ten times. This chain connects TRBV6-2 or TRBV6-3 to TRBJ1-6; D call uncertain. The CDR3 loop spans 16 amino acids. Germline V gene sequence: CDR1 MNHEY, CDR2 SVGEGT. The V end was cut by 0 bases, the J end by 10 bases, with 16 bases between. This CDR3 reads CASSYSSGFGRSPLHF. The CDR3 DNA follows: TGTGCCAGCAGTTACTCGTCCGGGTTTGGTCGATCACCCCTCCACTTT.

V usage is TRBV6-1 and J usage is TRBJ2-1; no firm D call. CDR1 is MNHNS, CDR2 SASEGT, per germline. V was shortened by 4 bases and J by 3 bases, with 19 bases between the two germline ends. The CDR3 has 17 amino acids. The CDR3 protein is CASSVPPPRSHYNEQFF. CDR3 in DNA: TGTGCCAGCAGTGTCCCCCCCCCCCGGAGCCACTACAATGAGCAGTTCTTC.

To note about this clonotype: A read error may explain this, as a much larger clone is one base away. The CDR3 protein is CTSSYSIDFRATEAFF. CDR3 sequence (DNA): TGTACCAGCAGTTACTCGATCGACTTTAGGGCCACTGAAGCTTTCTTT. The rearrangement uses TRBV6-2 or TRBV6-3 and TRBJ1-1; D is undetermined. The CDR3 totals 16 residues. Germline CDR1 and CDR2: MNHEY and SVGEGT.

This rearrangement joins TRBV25-1 to TRBJ2-1; the match to TRBD1 covers 8 bases. The CDR3 contains 15 residues. V shed 1 base, J shed 5 bases, and the junction held 4 bases outside the gene matches. Looked up from germline, CDR1 is MGHDK and CDR2 is SYGVNS. As DNA, the CDR3 is TGTGCCAGCAGTGAATTCCGGGACAGGAACAATGAGCAGTTCTTC. Translating gives CASSEFRDRNNEQFF.

The chain couples TRBV7-8 to TRBJ2-7; D could derive from TRBD1 or TRBD2 (5 bases each). Germline loops: CDR1 SGHVS, CDR2 FQNEAQ. The CDR3 consists of 16 residues. Trimming left V 5 bases short and J 0 bases short, with 17 bases between. CDR3 protein: CASSPRKHGGSYEQYF. For the CDR3, the DNA is TGTGCCAGCAGCCCCCGGAAGCATGGGGGCTCCTACGAGCAGTACTTC. Complete variable domain (other parts from reference TRBV7-8 and TRBJ2-7): GAGVSQSPRYKVAKRGQDVALRCDPISGHVSLFWYQQALGQGPEFLTYFQNEAQLDKSGLPSDRFFAERPEGSVSTLKIQRTQQEDSAVYLCASSPRKHGGSYEQYFGPGTRLTVT.

The chain uses TRBV7-2 and TRBJ2-2, with D unclear. Germline-derived CDR1 and CDR2 are SGHTA and FQGNSA. The CDR3 is made up of 13 amino acids. Deletions cut 6 bases from V and 3 bases from J, with 8 bases between. In DNA, the CDR3 is TGTGCCAGCAGTCCCCAATACACCGGGGAGCTGTTTTTT. It is translated as CASSPQYTGELFF.

This clonotype has a handful of counts. This may come from a read error, since a much larger clone is one base off. The chain employs TRBV6-1 and TRBJ1-5; D is undetermined. The CDR3 is 14 amino acids. Germline CDR1 MNHNS, CDR2 SASEGT. The CDR3 loop reads CASTERRSSQPQHF. In nucleotides, the CDR3 is TGTGCCAGCACGGAACGGAGGAGCAGTCAGCCCCAGCATTTT.

The V call is TRBV10-3, the J call TRBJ2-2, with 7 bases identical to TRBD1. The CDR3 is 16 residues long. J lost 7 bases, V lost 3 bases, and 11 bases had no gene match. Germline CDR1 ENHRY, CDR2 SYGVKD. The DNA of the CDR3 is TGTGCCATCAGTGATAATGTACCAGGGGGTGGCGGGGAGCTGTTTTTT. The encoded protein is CAISDNVPGGGGELFF.

This clonotype was counted ten times or more. The chain uses TRBV9 and TRBJ2-3; D might be TRBD1 (6 bases). CDR1 is SGDLS and CDR2 is YYNGEE in the germline V gene. This CDR3 has 13 amino acids. Trimming took 1 base from V and 4 from J, leaving 7 bases between them. The CDR3 loop is CASSVTGSDTQYF. In DNA form, the CDR3 reads TGTGCCAGCAGCGTAACAGGGTCAGATACGCAGTATTTT. Variable domain in full (rest from reference TRBV9 and TRBJ2-3): DSGVTQTPKHLITATGQRVTLRCSPRSGDLSVYWYQQSLDQGLQFLIQYYNGEERAKGNILERFSAQQFPDLHSELNLSSLELGDSALYFCASSVTGSDTQYFGPGTRLTVL.

The chain is built from TRBV28 and TRBJ1-1; TRBD1 agrees at 8 bases. With 5 bases clipped from V and 0 bases from J, the junction kept 8 bases outside the gene matches. The CDR3 is 16 residues long. Germline-derived CDR1 and CDR2 are MDHEN and SYDVKM. CDR3 sequence reads: CASSPAKTGVNTEAFF. For the CDR3, the DNA is TGTGCCAGCAGTCCTGCGAAGACAGGGGTGAACACTGAAGCTTTCTTT.